These T cell receptor beta chains were read from a single sample in a study of cytomegalovirus exposure and HLA in healthy donors. The assay was immunoSEQ multiplex PCR, and TCRdb's table has in-frame clones only and misses some. The sample has 200,000 or so clones, around 86% seen once. The specimen sequenced was PBMCs. The source of these receptors is a woman under 30 in good health and CMV-seropositive. CDR3s include the opening cysteine and the closing phenylalanine or tryptophan. Each record gives: D gene, V gene, clone size, J gene, CDR3 protein, CDR3 DNA. D genes are given only for firm matches. Size tells how often a clone was seen (once, few, many) or the class of an expanded clone, and some rows leave it out.

d_call: TRBD1; v_call: TRBV19; clone_size: once; j_call: TRBJ1-1; cdr3_aa: CASSTWTGQKGEAFF; cdr3_nt: TGTGCCAGTAGTACCTGGACAGGGCAAAAAGGTGAAGCTTTCTTT
d_call: TRBD2; v_call: TRBV19; clone_size: .; j_call: TRBJ2-3; cdr3_aa: CASKVGTSGSPNTQYF; cdr3_nt: TGTGCCAGTAAGGTTGGGACTAGCGGGAGTCCAAATACGCAGTATTTT
d_call: .; v_call: TRBV4-1; clone_size: .; j_call: TRBJ1-2; cdr3_aa: CASSQGYGQGFFYGYTF; cdr3_nt: TGCGCCAGCAGCCAAGGTTACGGTCAGGGGTTCTTCTATGGCTACACCTTC
d_call: .; v_call: TRBV29-1; clone_size: once; j_call: TRBJ1-1; cdr3_aa: CSALVHGTEAFF; cdr3_nt: TGCAGCGCTCTGGTTCACGGGACTGAAGCTTTCTTT
d_call: .; v_call: TRBV27; clone_size: .; j_call: TRBJ2-5; cdr3_aa: CASRSSGVGETQYF; cdr3_nt: TGTGCCAGCAGATCCTCAGGGGTTGGGGAGACCCAGTACTTC
d_call: .; v_call: TRBV11-2; clone_size: .; j_call: TRBJ1-1; cdr3_aa: CASAPGAMNTEAFF; cdr3_nt: TGTGCCAGCGCGCCAGGGGCCATGAACACTGAAGCTTTCTTT
d_call: TRBD1; v_call: TRBV4-2; clone_size: .; j_call: TRBJ1-1; cdr3_aa: CASSPPDRVTEAFF; cdr3_nt: TGTGCCAGCAGCCCCCCCGACAGGGTCACTGAAGCTTTCTTT
d_call: .; v_call: TRBV5-1; clone_size: once; j_call: TRBJ1-1; cdr3_aa: CASSLAAEAFF; cdr3_nt: TGCGCCAGCAGCTTGGCCGCTGAAGCTTTCTTT
d_call: .; v_call: TRBV7-2; clone_size: few; j_call: TRBJ1-5; cdr3_aa: CASSLGWTGNQPQHF; cdr3_nt: TGTGCCAGCAGCTTAGGGTGGACAGGCAATCAGCCCCAGCATTTT
d_call: .; v_call: TRBV11-2; clone_size: .; j_call: TRBJ1-5; cdr3_aa: CASSGGSVRNQPQHF; cdr3_nt: TGTGCCAGCAGTGGGGGGAGTGTTCGCAATCAGCCCCAGCATTTT
d_call: TRBD1; v_call: TRBV6-5; clone_size: .; j_call: TRBJ2-3; cdr3_aa: CASSYGPGGGTDTQYF; cdr3_nt: TGTGCCAGCAGTTACGGTCCAGGGGGTGGCACAGATACGCAGTATTTT
d_call: .; v_call: TRBV4-1; clone_size: .; j_call: TRBJ2-1; cdr3_aa: CASSLKGIVADYNEQFF; cdr3_nt: TGCGCCAGCAGCCTGAAGGGGATAGTAGCGGACTACAATGAGCAGTTCTTC
d_call: TRBD2; v_call: TRBV5-6; clone_size: .; j_call: TRBJ2-7; cdr3_aa: CASSLIGTTQYEQYF; cdr3_nt: TGTGCCAGCAGCTTGATCGGGACTACCCAATACGAGCAGTACTTC
d_call: TRBD1; v_call: TRBV14; clone_size: once; j_call: TRBJ1-4; cdr3_aa: CASSQAGTGDEKLFF; cdr3_nt: TGTGCCAGCAGCCAAGCCGGGACAGGGGATGAAAAACTGTTTTTT
d_call: TRBD1; v_call: TRBV19; clone_size: once; j_call: TRBJ2-7; cdr3_aa: CATGGTAYEQYF; cdr3_nt: TGTGCCACAGGGGGCACCGCCTACGAGCAGTACTTC
d_call: .; v_call: TRBV11-2; clone_size: .; j_call: TRBJ2-7; cdr3_aa: CASSEYSYEQYF; cdr3_nt: TGTGCCAGCAGCGAGTACTCCTACGAGCAGTACTTC
d_call: .; v_call: TRBV9; clone_size: .; j_call: TRBJ1-3; cdr3_aa: CASSVAGRTTNSGNTIYF; cdr3_nt: TGTGCCAGCAGCGTAGCCGGACGGACGACTAACTCTGGAAACACCATATATTTT
d_call: .; v_call: TRBV11-2; clone_size: .; j_call: TRBJ2-1; cdr3_aa: CASSPGGHFNNEQFF; cdr3_nt: TGTGCCAGCAGCCCGGGGGGACACTTTAACAATGAGCAGTTCTTC
d_call: TRBD1; v_call: TRBV9; clone_size: .; j_call: TRBJ2-3; cdr3_aa: CASSLGQGTDTQYF; cdr3_nt: TGTGCCAGCAGCTTGGGACAGGGTACAGATACGCAGTATTTT
d_call: TRBD2; v_call: TRBV27; clone_size: .; j_call: TRBJ2-7; cdr3_aa: CASSYSGRALASPYEQYF; cdr3_nt: TGTGCCAGCAGCTATAGCGGGAGGGCCTTAGCGAGCCCCTACGAGCAGTACTTC